This T cell receptor beta chain was sequenced during a study of cytomegalovirus exposure and HLA in healthy donors. Study results and limitations: Per a later analysis, 15,000 to 20,000 TCR beta sequences showed association with HLA alleles at 0.05 false discovery rate. It was confirmed in vitro that a few of the CMV-associated chains were specific for CMV antigens.

Participants comprised healthy donors of bone marrow. The PCR ran on 60 Vbeta and 13 Jbeta primers. TCRdb keeps only in-frame clones here, not all; method: immunoSEQ multiplex PCR. Among more than 100,000 clones listed, around 76% were seen once. Concerning this clone: The antigen is not known.

CDR1 and CDR2 (germline): SNHLY, FYNNEI. With 5 bases removed from V and 4 bases from J, the gap between germline ends came to 12 bases. The CDR3 runs to 14 residues. The chain is built from TRBV2 and TRBJ2-1; D not resolved. The clonotype comes from a man between 60 and 70 years old in good health and CMV-seropositive. Source material: PBMCs. CDR3 nucleotide sequence: TGTGCCAGCAGTTACCTTGACTTGTACAATGAGCAGTTCTTC. Translation: CASSYLDLYNEQFF.